These 5 T cell receptor beta chains share one sample of origin, sequenced in a study of shared clonotypes between healthy human individuals. Only in-frame clones appear in the TCRdb table, and some are missing; sequencing was by immunoSEQ multiplex PCR. Of 1,400,000 or so clones listed, 98% are singletons. Source material: naive CD4+ T cells sorted from blood. Described subset: CD45RA+ positively selected. These receptors were taken from a young man in good health.

The V call is TRBV7-6, the J call TRBJ1-4; D ambiguous. V was cut by 5 bases and J by 2 bases, with 9 bases left in between. This CDR3 spans 14 amino acids. Germline lookup yields CDR1 SGHVS and CDR2 FNYEAQ. This chain's CDR3 is CASSPRGTNEKLFF. DNA of the CDR3: TGTGCCAGCAGCCCCCGAGGGACTAATGAAAAACTGTTTTTT.

V gene TRBV18 combines with J gene TRBJ2-2; no clear D. Germline-derived CDR1 and CDR2 are KGHSH and LQKENI. There are 12 residues in the CDR3. V was cut by 2 bases and J by 9 bases, with 7 bases left in between. CDR3 nucleotide sequence: TGTGCCAGCTCACCATCCATCCGGGAGCTGTTTTTT. It translates to CASSPSIRELFF.

The gene calls are TRBV19 and TRBJ1-4, with 7 bases that match TRBD1. The CDR3 runs to 15 residues. J gave up 8 bases and V 5 bases, and 11 bases lay outside the gene matches. CDR1 is LNHDA and CDR2 is SQIVND in the germline V gene (reference sequence). The CDR3 here is CASSQGEGAAEKLFF. The CDR3 DNA reads TGTGCCAGTAGTCAAGGAGAGGGGGCTGCGGAAAAACTGTTTTTT.

The rearrangement joins TRBV5-1 to TRBJ2-5; TRBD2 is a possible D gene (6 bases). Germline V CDR1 and CDR2: SGHRS, YFSETQ. The CDR3 loop spans 15 amino acids. Trimming removed 3 bases at V and 4 bases at J, with 16 bases between. The CDR3 DNA reads as TGCGCCAGCAGCTCAGGACAACTAGCTGGAGAGACCCAGTACTTC. Protein product: CASSSGQLAGETQYF.

The chain couples TRBV6-1 to TRBJ2-2; TRBD2 aligns across 13 bases. V lost 11 bases and J lost 6; bases outside the gene matches: 9. This CDR3 has 15 residues. Germline-derived CDR1 and CDR2 are MNHNS and SASEGT. As DNA, the CDR3 is TGTGCCTGCTCACTAGCGGGAGGGACACCCGGGGAGCTGTTTTTT. This codes for CACSLAGGTPGELFF.